The entry that follows covers one T cell receptor (beta chain) sequence. Its antigen is unknown. This entry is derived from a study of a mutant IDH1 vaccine in newly diagnosed glioma. Data came from immunoSEQ multiplex PCR; TCRdb stores just in-frame clones and leaves some out. The profile shows around 36,000 clones, roughly 92% of them singletons. The time point here: week 5, during vaccination. The study gave 300 ug of mutant IDH1 20-mer peptide per vaccine dose, with topical imiquimod. The sample was PBMCs, taken from a glioma patient whose treatment included an IDH1 peptide vaccine. This sequence was found in a man aged 45-65 years with glioma.

CDR3 loop: CASSSDREYGYTF. CDR3 nucleotides: TGTGCCAGCAGCTCGGACAGGGAGTATGGCTACACCTTC. The chain joins TRBV6-5 to TRBJ1-2, with 8 nucleotides matching TRBD1. Germline trimming cut 6 bases from V and 5 bases from J; bases unmatched to any gene: 5. CDR3 size: 13 residues. Germline CDR1 MNHEY, CDR2 SVGAGI.